Sequencing of this TCR beta chain was carried out in a study of blood T cell repertoires in COVID-19. In the study overall: Material from acute and convalescent COVID-19 was sourced from the United States, Italy and Spain. From T cells, B-cell-depleted T cells, or PBMCs came the material, which was cDNA or gDNA.

The authors' processing: By means of reference gene primer amplification, nucleated cell counts were estimated. Libraries were prepared by immunoSEQ multiplex PCR; TCRdb keeps only in-frame clonotypes and omits some of them. For V, J and clone size, that table is used; D and trimming come from the DNA. The sample gives roughly 190,000 clones, around four fifths of which show up once; 13% to 15% is in the top ten. Per germline, CDR1 SGHTA and CDR2 FQGNSA. Trimming took 5 bases from V and 4 from J, leaving 12 bases between them. The CDR3 loop spans 13 amino acids. The chain recombines TRBV7-2 with TRBJ2-7; TRBD1 is a possible D gene (6 bases). The sample taken for sequencing was peripheral blood. The source is a young man with active or convalescent COVID-19. CDR3 in amino acids: CASSGAQGYEQYF. In DNA form, the CDR3 reads TGTGCCAGCAGCGGGGCTCAGGGGTACGAGCAGTACTTC.